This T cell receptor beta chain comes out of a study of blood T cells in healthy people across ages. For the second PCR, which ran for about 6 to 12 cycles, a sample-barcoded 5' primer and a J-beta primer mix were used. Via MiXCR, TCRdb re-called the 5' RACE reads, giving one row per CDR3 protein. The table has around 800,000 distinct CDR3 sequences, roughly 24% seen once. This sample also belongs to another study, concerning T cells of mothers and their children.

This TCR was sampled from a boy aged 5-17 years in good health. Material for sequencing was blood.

The CDR3 bases are TGCGCCAGCAGCCAAGAAGCGGGGGCCCCCTACAATGAGCAGTTCTTC. Translating it yields CASSQEAGAPYNEQFF. The J gene is TRBJ2-1, the V gene TRBV4-1; 8 bases match TRBD2. After removal of 0 bases from V and 2 bases from J, the junction contained 3 bases not matched to a gene. CDR3 length: 16 amino acids. Germline lookup yields CDR1 MGHRA and CDR2 YSYEKL.